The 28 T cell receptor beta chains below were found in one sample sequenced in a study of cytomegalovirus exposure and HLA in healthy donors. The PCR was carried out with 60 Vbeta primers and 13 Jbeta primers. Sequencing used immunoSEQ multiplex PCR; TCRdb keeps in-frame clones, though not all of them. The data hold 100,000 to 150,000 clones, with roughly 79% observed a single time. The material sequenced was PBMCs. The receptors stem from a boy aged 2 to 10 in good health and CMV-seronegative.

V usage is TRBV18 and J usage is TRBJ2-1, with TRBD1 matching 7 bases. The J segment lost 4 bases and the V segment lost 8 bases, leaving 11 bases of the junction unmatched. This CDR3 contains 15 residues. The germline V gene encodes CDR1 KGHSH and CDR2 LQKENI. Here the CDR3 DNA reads TGTGCCAGCCTCCCGGGGCAGGGGGTTTACAATGAGCAGTTCTTC. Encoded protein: CASLPGQGVYNEQFF.

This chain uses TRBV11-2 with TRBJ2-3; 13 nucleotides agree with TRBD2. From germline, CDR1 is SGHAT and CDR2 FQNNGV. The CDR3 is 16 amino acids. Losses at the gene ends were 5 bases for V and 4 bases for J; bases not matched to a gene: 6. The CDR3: CASSRLAGGLPDTQYF. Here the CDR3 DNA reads TGTGCCAGCAGCCGACTAGCGGGGGGCCTACCAGATACGCAGTATTTT.

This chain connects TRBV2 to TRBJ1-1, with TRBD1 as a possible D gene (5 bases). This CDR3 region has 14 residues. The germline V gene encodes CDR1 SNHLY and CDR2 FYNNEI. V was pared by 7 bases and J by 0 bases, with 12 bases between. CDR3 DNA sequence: TGTGCCAGCACCTCGGGACTGATGAACACTGAAGCTTTCTTT. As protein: CASTSGLMNTEAFF.

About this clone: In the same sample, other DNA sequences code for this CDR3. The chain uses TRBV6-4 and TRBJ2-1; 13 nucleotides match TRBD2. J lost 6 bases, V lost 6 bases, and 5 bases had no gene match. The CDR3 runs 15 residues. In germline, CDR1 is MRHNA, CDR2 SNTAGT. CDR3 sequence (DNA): TGTGCCAGCAGCCCTACTAGCGGGGGGGCCAATGAGCAGTTCTTC. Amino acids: CASSPTSGGANEQFF.

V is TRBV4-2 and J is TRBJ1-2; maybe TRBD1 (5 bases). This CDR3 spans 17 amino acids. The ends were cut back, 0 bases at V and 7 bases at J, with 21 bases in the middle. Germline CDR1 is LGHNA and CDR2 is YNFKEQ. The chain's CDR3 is CASSQDPRGMQASGYTF. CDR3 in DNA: TGTGCCAGCAGCCAAGATCCGCGGGGGATGCAAGCCTCTGGCTACACCTTC.

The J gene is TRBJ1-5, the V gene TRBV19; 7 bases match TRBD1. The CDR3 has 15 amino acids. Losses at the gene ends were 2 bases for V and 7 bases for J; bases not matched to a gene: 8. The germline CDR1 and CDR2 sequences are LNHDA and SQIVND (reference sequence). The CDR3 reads CASSITGQGGQPQHF. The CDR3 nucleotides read TGTGCCAGTAGTATAACTGGCCAGGGGGGACAGCCCCAGCATTTT. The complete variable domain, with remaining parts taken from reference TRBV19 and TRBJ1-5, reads DGGITQSPKYLFRKEGQNVTLSCEQNLNHDAMYWYRQDPGQGLRLIYYSQIVNDFQKGDIAEGYSVSREKKESFPLTVTSAQKNPTAFYLCASSITGQGGQPQHFGDGTRLSIL.

CDR3 in amino acids: CASSPYTQSGPTGELFF. Written as DNA, the CDR3 is TGTGCCAGCAGCCCGTATACCCAGAGCGGACCCACCGGGGAGCTGTTTTTT. J is TRBJ2-2 and V is TRBV7-9; D perhaps matches TRBD2 (5 bases). The CDR3 length is 17 residues. Germline lookup yields CDR1 SEHNR and CDR2 FQNEAQ (reference sequence). V gave up 5 bases and J gave up 4 bases, with 20 bases separating them.

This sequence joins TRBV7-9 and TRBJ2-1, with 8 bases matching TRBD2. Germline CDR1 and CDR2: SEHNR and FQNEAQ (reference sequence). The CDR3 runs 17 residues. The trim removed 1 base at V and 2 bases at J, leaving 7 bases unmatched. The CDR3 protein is CASSLEGAGVAYNEQFF. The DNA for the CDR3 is TGTGCCAGCAGCTTAGAAGGAGCGGGGGTGGCCTACAATGAGCAGTTCTTC.

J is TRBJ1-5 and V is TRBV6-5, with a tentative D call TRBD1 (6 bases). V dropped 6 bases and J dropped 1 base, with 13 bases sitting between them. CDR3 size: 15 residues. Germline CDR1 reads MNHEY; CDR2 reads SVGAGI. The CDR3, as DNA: TGTGCCAGCAGCCGAGGGGGAGAAAGCAATCAGCCCCAGCATTTT. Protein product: CASSRGGESNQPQHF.

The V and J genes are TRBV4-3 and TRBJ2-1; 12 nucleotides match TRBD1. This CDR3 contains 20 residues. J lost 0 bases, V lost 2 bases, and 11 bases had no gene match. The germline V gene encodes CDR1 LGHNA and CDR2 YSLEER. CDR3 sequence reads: CASSQLSGTGGSLSYNEQFF. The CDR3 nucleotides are TGCGCCAGCAGCCAACTTTCCGGGACAGGGGGCTCCCTCTCCTACAATGAGCAGTTCTTC.

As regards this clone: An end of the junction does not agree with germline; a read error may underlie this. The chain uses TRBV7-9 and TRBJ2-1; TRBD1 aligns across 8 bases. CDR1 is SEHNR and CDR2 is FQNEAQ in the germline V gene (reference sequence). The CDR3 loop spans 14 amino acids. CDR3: CSSSSPGTGNEQFF. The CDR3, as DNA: TGTTCCAGCAGCTCCCCCGGGACAGGTAATGAGCAGTTCTTC.

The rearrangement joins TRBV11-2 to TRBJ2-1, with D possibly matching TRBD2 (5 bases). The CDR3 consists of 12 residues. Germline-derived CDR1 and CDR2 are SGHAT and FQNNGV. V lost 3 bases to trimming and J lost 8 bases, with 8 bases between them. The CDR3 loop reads CASSFWGDEQFF. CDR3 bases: TGTGCCAGCAGCTTCTGGGGAGATGAGCAGTTCTTC.

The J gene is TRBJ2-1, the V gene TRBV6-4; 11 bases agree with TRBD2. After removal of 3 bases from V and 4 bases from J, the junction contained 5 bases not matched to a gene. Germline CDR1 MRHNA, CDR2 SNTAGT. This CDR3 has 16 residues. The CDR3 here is CASSEIAGGPYNEQFF. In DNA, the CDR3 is TGTGCCAGCAGTGAAATAGCGGGAGGGCCTTACAATGAGCAGTTCTTC.

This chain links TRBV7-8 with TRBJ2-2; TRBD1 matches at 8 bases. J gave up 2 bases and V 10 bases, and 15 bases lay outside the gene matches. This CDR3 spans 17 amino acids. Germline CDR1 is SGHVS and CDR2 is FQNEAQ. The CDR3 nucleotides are TGTGCCACCTCTCCACCGGACAGGGACCCTAACACCGGGGAGCTGTTTTTT. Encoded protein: CATSPPDRDPNTGELFF. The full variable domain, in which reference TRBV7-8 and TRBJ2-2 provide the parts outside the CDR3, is GAGVSQSPRYKVAKRGQDVALRCDPISGHVSLFWYQQALGQGPEFLTYFQNEAQLDKSGLPSDRFFAERPEGSVSTLKIQRTQQEDSAVYLCATSPPDRDPNTGELFFGEGSRLTVL.

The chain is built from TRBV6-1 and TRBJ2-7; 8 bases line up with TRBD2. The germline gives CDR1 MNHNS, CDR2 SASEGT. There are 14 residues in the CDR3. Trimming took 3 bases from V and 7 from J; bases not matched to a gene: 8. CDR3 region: CASSEFAGGAEQYF. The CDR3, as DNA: TGTGCCAGCAGTGAGTTCGCGGGGGGAGCAGAGCAGTACTTC.

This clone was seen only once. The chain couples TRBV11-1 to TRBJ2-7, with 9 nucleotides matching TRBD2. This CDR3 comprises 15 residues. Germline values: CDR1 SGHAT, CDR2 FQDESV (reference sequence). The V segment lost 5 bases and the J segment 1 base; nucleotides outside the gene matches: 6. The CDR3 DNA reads TGTGCCAGCAGCCAGAAGCGGGGGGTTTCCTACGAGCAGTACTTC. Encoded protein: CASSQKRGVSYEQYF.

The CDR3 protein is CASSQDGGQSGWKQYF. For the CDR3, the DNA is TGCGCCAGCAGCCAAGATGGGGGACAGTCCGGTTGGAAGCAGTACTTC. V usage is TRBV4-1 and J usage is TRBJ2-7, with 7 positions matching TRBD1. Per germline, CDR1 MGHRA and CDR2 YSYEKL. V was clipped by 0 bases and J by 8 bases; unmatched bases: 13. This CDR3 is built from 16 residues.

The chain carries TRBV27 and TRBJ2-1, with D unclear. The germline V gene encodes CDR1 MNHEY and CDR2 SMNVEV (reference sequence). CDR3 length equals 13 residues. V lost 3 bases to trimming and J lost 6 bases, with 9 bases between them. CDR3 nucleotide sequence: TGTGCCAGCAGTTTTCCCTCCGGCAATGAGCAGTTCTTC. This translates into CASSFPSGNEQFF.

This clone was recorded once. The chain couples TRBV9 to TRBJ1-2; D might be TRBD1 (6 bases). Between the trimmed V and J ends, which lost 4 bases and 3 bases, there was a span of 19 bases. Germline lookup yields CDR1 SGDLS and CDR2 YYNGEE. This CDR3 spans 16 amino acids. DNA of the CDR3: TGTGCCAGCAGCTCACGACAGGCCCAGGAGGACTATGGCTACACCTTC. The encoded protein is CASSSRQAQEDYGYTF.

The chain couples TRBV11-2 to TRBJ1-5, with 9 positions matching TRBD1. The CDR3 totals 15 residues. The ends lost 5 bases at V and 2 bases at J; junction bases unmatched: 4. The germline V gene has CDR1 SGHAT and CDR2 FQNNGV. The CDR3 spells CASSPQGAGNQPQHF. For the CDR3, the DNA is TGTGCCAGCAGCCCACAGGGGGCTGGCAATCAGCCCCAGCATTTT.

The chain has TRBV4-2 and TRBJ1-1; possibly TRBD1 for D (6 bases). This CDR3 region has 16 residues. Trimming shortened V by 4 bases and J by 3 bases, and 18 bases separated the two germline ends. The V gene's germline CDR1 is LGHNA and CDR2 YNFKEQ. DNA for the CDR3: TGTGCCAGCAGCCCAGCGCACCGACAGGTTTACACTGAAGCTTTCTTT. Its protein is CASSPAHRQVYTEAFF.

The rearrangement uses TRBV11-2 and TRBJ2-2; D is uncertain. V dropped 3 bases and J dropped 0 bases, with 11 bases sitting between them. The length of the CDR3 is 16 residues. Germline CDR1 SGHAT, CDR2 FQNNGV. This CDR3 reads CASSLGRLSNTGELFF. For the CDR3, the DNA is TGTGCCAGCAGCTTGGGCAGGTTGTCGAACACCGGGGAGCTGTTTTTT.

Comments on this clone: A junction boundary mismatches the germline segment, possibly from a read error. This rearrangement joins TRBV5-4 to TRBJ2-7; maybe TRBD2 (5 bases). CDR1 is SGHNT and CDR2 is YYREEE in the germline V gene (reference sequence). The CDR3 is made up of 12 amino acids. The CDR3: CASSSGSYEQYF. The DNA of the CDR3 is TGTGCCAGCAGCTCGGGATCCTACGAGCAGTATTTC.

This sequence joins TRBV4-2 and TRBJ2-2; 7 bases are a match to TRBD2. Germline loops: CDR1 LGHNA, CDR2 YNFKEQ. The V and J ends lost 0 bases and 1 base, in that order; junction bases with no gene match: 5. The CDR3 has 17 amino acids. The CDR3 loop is CASSQERRGRNTGELFF. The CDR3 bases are TGTGCCAGCAGCCAAGAGAGGCGGGGGAGGAACACCGGGGAGCTGTTTTTT.

CDR3 region: CASSLGGTGSSRETQYF. CDR3 DNA sequence: TGTGCCAGCAGCTTGGGAGGGACAGGGTCATCGAGGGAGACCCAGTACTTC. The chain couples TRBV5-6 to TRBJ2-5; 9 positions agree with TRBD1. Germline loops: CDR1 SGHDT, CDR2 YYEEEE. The CDR3 is 17 amino acids. V lost 0 bases to trimming and J lost 5 bases; unmatched junction nucleotides: 11.

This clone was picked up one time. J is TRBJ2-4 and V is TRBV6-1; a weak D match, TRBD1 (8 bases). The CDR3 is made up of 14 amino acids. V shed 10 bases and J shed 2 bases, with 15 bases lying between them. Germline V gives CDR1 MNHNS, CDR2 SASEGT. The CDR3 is CATQQGGSKNIQYF. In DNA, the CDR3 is TGTGCCACCCAACAGGGGGGGTCCAAAAACATTCAGTACTTC.

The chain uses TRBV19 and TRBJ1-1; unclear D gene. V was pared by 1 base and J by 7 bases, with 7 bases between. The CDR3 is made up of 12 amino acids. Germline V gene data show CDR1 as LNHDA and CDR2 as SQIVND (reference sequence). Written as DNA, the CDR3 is TGTGCCAGTAGTATAGGCGGTAGTGAAGCTTTCTTT. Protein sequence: CASSIGGSEAFF.

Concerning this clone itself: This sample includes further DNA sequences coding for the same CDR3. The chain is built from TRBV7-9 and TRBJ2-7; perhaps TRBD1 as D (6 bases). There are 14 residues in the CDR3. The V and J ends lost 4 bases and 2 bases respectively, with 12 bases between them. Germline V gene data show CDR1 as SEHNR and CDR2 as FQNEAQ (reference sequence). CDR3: CASSYRDKPYEQYF. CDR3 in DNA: TGTGCCAGCAGCTACCGGGACAAACCCTACGAGCAGTACTTC.